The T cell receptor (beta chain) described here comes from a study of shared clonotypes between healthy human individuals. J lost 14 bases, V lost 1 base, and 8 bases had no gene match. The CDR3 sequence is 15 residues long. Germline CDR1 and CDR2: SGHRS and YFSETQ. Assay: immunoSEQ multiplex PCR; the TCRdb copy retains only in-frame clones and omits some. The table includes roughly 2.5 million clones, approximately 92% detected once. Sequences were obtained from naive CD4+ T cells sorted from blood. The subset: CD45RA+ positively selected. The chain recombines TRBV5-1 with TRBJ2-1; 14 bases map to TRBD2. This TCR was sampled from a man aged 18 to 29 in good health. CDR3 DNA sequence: TGCGCCAGCAGCTTGATGACTAGCGGGGGGGTCGGAGAGTTCTTC. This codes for CASSLMTSGGVGEFF.